These 17 T cell receptor beta chains were sequenced from one sample in a study of T cells after yellow fever vaccination. TCRdb re-derived calls from the 5' RACE reads in MiXCR, one entry per CDR3 protein. The sample includes approximately 550,000 distinct CDR3 sequences, 15% to 20% seen only once; the top ten take more than 13%. The material sequenced was PBMCs, taken 15 days after the yellow fever booster vaccination. The source of these receptors is a man under 40 who received the YFV17D yellow fever vaccine.

This clonotype was observed a few times. This CDR3 is CASSPISGLLLDTQYF. CDR3 bases: TGCGCCAGCAGCCCCATTTCGGGGCTACTGTTGGATACGCAGTATTTT. J is TRBJ2-3 and V is TRBV5-1; either TRBD1 or TRBD2 may fit D (5 bases each). The germline gives CDR1 SGHRS, CDR2 YFSETQ. This CDR3 spans 16 amino acids. The V end was cut by 4 bases, the J end by 6 bases, with 21 bases between. The full variable domain, in which reference TRBV5-1 and TRBJ2-3 provide the parts outside the CDR3, is KAGVTQTPRYLIKTRGQQVTLSCSPISGHRSVSWYQQTPGQGLQFLFEYFSETQRNKGNFPGRFSGRQFSNSRSEMNVSTLELGDSALYLCASSPISGLLLDTQYFGPGTRLTVL.

In its sample, this clonotype was seen many times. The chain combines TRBV11-2 with TRBJ1-1, with a weak D call TRBD1 (6 bases). The germline gives CDR1 SGHAT, CDR2 FQNNGV. Deletions cut 3 bases from V and 1 base from J, with 15 bases between. The CDR3 length is 16 residues. The CDR3 spells CASSFGRGQQNTEAFF. In DNA, the CDR3 is TGTGCCAGCAGCTTCGGTCGAGGACAGCAGAACACTGAAGCTTTCTTT.

The chain links TRBV7-8 to TRBJ2-3; D tentatively fits TRBD1 or TRBD2 (5 bases each). Germline lookup yields CDR1 SGHVS and CDR2 FQNEAQ. The CDR3 spans 16 residues. V lost 1 base to trimming and J lost 0 bases, with 11 bases between them. This CDR3 reads CASSLDGGTSTDTQYF. The CDR3 DNA follows: TGTGCCAGCAGCTTAGATGGGGGTACTAGCACAGATACGCAGTATTTT.

In its sample, this clonotype was seen a few times. The V gene is TRBV12-3 or TRBV12-4, the J gene TRBJ2-7; D gene ambiguous. The CDR3 totals 13 residues. V was trimmed by 7 bases and J by 2 bases, leaving 12 bases between them. The chain's CDR3 is CASKMTATYEQYF. The DNA for the CDR3 is TGTGCCAGCAAAATGACGGCTACCTACGAGCAGTACTTC.

CDR3 in amino acids: CASSESSGPYNEQFF. The DNA for the CDR3 is TGTGCCAGCAGTGAGTCTAGCGGTCCCTACAATGAGCAGTTCTTC. This sequence joins TRBV25-1 and TRBJ2-1, with 7 bases aligning to TRBD2. The CDR3 spans 15 residues. The ends lost 3 bases at V and 2 bases at J; junction bases unmatched: 4. Per the germline V gene, CDR1 is MGHDK and CDR2 is SYGVNS.

The genes are TRBV9 and TRBJ2-5, with TRBD1 identical over 7 bases. CDR1 SGDLS and CDR2 YYNGEE come from the germline V gene. Trimming took 3 bases from V and 3 from J; bases not matched to a gene: 5. This CDR3 spans 14 amino acids. Here the CDR3 DNA reads TGTGCCAGCAGCGCGGGACAGCTTGAAGAGACCCAGTACTTC. This gives the protein CASSAGQLEETQYF. Using reference TRBV9 and TRBJ2-5 for the parts outside the CDR3, the full variable domain is DSGVTQTPKHLITATGQRVTLRCSPRSGDLSVYWYQQSLDQGLQFLIQYYNGEERAKGNILERFSAQQFPDLHSELNLSSLELGDSALYFCASSAGQLEETQYFGPGTRLLVL.

The V and J genes are TRBV7-8 and TRBJ1-1; the D gene is possibly TRBD1 (5 bases). The germline V and J ends were trimmed by 3 bases and 0 bases, with 11 bases remaining between them. Germline CDR1 reads SGHVS; CDR2 reads FQNEAQ. CDR3 length equals 15 residues. CDR3 sequence: CASSFRAGLNTEAFF. The CDR3 DNA sequence: TGTGCCAGCAGCTTCCGGGCAGGGCTGAACACTGAAGCTTTCTTT.

This clonotype was picked up a small number of times. The chain links TRBV10-3 to TRBJ2-1, with D perhaps TRBD1 (6 bases). Deletions cut 7 bases from V and 5 bases from J, with 6 bases between. The germline V gene encodes CDR1 ENHRY and CDR2 SYGVKD. The CDR3 runs 11 residues. The CDR3 bases are TGTGCCATCAACAGGGACAATGAGCAGTTCTTC. It yields the protein CAINRDNEQFF.

CDR3 amino acids: CASSFAGTNEQFF. Written as DNA, the CDR3 is TGTGCCAGCAGCTTCGCCGGGACGAATGAGCAGTTCTTC. The chain carries TRBV7-9 and TRBJ2-1, with D perhaps TRBD1 or TRBD2 (5 bases each). The CDR3 extends over 13 amino acids. Trimming took 3 bases from V and 7 from J, leaving 10 bases between them. CDR1 and CDR2 (germline): SEHNR, FQNEAQ (reference sequence).

There are a few counts of this clonotype. The chain has TRBV6-2 or TRBV6-3 and TRBJ2-5; TRBD2 matches 8 bases. CDR3 size: 14 residues. J was trimmed by 5 bases and V by 7 bases; bases with no gene match: 9. CDR1 and CDR2 (germline): MNHEY, SVGEGT. As DNA, the CDR3 is TGTGCCAGCATCAATGGACTAGCTGCGGAGACCCAGTACTTC. Amino acid sequence: CASINGLAAETQYF.

The J gene is TRBJ2-7, the V gene TRBV6-1, with a possible D match to TRBD2 (6 bases). Germline-derived CDR1 and CDR2 are MNHNS and SASEGT. V dropped 5 bases and J dropped 3 bases, with 17 bases sitting between them. This CDR3 spans 15 amino acids. The CDR3 region is CASSIDPGLLYEQYF. The CDR3, as DNA: TGTGCCAGCAGTATAGACCCCGGACTACTCTACGAGCAGTACTTC.

V usage is TRBV20-1 and J usage is TRBJ2-1; D is unresolved. V lost 0 bases to trimming and J lost 10 bases, with 10 bases between them. The V gene's germline CDR1 is DFQATT and CDR2 SNEGSKA (reference sequence). The CDR3 loop spans 12 amino acids. CDR3 region: CSARDRVAEQFF. Here the CDR3 DNA reads TGCAGTGCTAGAGATAGGGTGGCAGAGCAGTTCTTC.

This clonotype was found a few times. This chain joins TRBV2 and TRBJ2-7; weak D call: TRBD2 (6 bases). V was shortened by 7 bases and J by 5 bases, with 18 bases between the two germline ends. The CDR3 extends over 14 amino acids. CDR1 is SNHLY and CDR2 is FYNNEI in the germline V gene. Written as DNA, the CDR3 is TGTGCCAGCAAGGTGGGCAGGGACTTCAACGAGCAGTACTTC. Translation gives CASKVGRDFNEQYF.

This clonotype came up a few times. CDR3 DNA: TGTGCCAGCAGCCCCCGGGCCCTGTGGGGGAACCAGTACTTC. Its protein product is CASSPRALWGNQYF. The chain joins TRBV7-2 to TRBJ2-5, with D perhaps being TRBD1 or TRBD2 (5 bases each). The CDR3 length is 14 residues. The germline gives CDR1 SGHTA, CDR2 FQGNSA. Trimming pared 5 bases from V and 10 bases from J, leaving 20 bases between.

There are a few counts of this clonotype. The chain employs TRBV19 and TRBJ1-1, with unresolved D. CDR1 is LNHDA, CDR2 SQIVND, per germline (reference sequence). V lost 5 bases, J lost 0 bases, and 16 bases lay in between. This CDR3 has 16 amino acids. DNA for the CDR3: TGTGCCAGTAGTTTGGCAGGAATTAACATGAACACTGAAGCTTTCTTT. This sequence encodes CASSLAGINMNTEAFF. The variable domain in full, with the rest retrieved from reference TRBV19 and TRBJ1-1, is DGGITQSPKYLFRKEGQNVTLSCEQNLNHDAMYWYRQDPGQGLRLIYYSQIVNDFQKGDIAEGYSVSREKKESFPLTVTSAQKNPTAFYLCASSLAGINMNTEAFFGQGTRLTVV.

The chain has TRBV19 and TRBJ1-6; TRBD1 is a possible D gene (5 bases). The germline CDR1 and CDR2 sequences are LNHDA and SQIVND (reference sequence). V was shortened by 7 bases and J by 7 bases, with 8 bases between the two germline ends. The CDR3 extends over 12 amino acids. The DNA of the CDR3 is TGTGCCAGTACAGGGCCCAATTCACCCCTCCACTTT. Amino acids: CASTGPNSPLHF.

This clonotype was found a few times. The rearrangement joins TRBV20-1 to TRBJ2-2; D assignment may be TRBD1 or TRBD2 (6 bases each). CDR1 DFQATT and CDR2 SNEGSKA come from the germline V gene (reference sequence). Trimming took off 3 bases at V and 5 bases at J, with 13 bases between the two ends. This CDR3 has 14 residues. CDR3 sequence: CSASLGGSTGELFF. DNA of the CDR3: TGCAGTGCTAGTTTAGGGGGGTCGACCGGGGAGCTGTTTTTT.